Only a few counts were recorded for the clone carrying this T cell receptor (beta chain). What it binds is unknown. V dropped 3 bases and J dropped 7; count of bases not matched to a gene: 15. The germline V gene encodes CDR1 SEHNR and CDR2 FQNEAQ (reference sequence). This CDR3 region has 17 residues. The sample belongs to a study of response to subunit inactivated influenza vaccine. Study-wide results and caveats: Each seasonal flu vaccination may recruit only limited new T cells, authors suggested.

TCRdb used MiXCR to reprocess the RT-PCR reads, holding one entry per CDR3 protein. The data show roughly 160,000 distinct CDR3 sequences, about a tenth seen once. The V gene is TRBV7-9, the J gene TRBJ2-1; 7 bases are a match to TRBD2. The sequences come from non-naive T cells sorted from PBMCs, collected roughly 6 weeks after vaccination. This TCR was sampled from a man aged 45-60 years who received an inactivated influenza vaccine. CDR3 residues: CASSFGGRTSGGNEQFF. The CDR3 DNA sequence: TGTGCCAGCAGCTTTGGCGGTAGGACCTCCGGGGGGAATGAGCAGTTCTTC.